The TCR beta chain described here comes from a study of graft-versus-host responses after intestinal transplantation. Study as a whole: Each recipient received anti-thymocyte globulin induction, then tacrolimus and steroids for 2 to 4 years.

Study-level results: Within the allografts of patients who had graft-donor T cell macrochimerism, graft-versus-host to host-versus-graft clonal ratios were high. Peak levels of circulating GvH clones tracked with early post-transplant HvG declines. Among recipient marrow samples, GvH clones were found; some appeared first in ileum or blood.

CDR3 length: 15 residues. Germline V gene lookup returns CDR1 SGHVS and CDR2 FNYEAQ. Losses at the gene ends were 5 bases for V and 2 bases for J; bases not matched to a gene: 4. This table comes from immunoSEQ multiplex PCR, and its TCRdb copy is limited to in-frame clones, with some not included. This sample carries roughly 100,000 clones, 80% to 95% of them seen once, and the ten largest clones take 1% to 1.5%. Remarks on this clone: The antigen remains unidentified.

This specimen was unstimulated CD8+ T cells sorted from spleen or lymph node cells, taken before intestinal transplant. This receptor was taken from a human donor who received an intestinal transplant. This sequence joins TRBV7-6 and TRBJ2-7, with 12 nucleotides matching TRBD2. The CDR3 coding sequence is TGTGCCAGCAGCGTACTAGCGGGGGGAACCTACGAGCAGTACTTC. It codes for CASSVLAGGTYEQYF.